This T cell receptor beta chain was documented in a study of human T cells and chemical hapten exposure. Overall study context: From small differences in pooled library volume came most of the variation in per-sample TCR yields. Overall study findings and caveats: After DPC sensitization, TCRs above 1 in 1000 frequency showed no change.

Germline CDR1 SGHRS, CDR2 YFSETQ. The length of the CDR3 is 13 residues. Between the trimmed V and J ends, which lost 2 bases and 5 bases, there was a span of 10 bases. With respect to this clonotype: The antigen is not known.

Attachment of unique molecular identifiers to individual cDNA molecules was performed in the library. TCRdb re-called the 5' RACE reads with MiXCR, one entry per CDR3 protein. The sample shows about 120,000 distinct CDR3 sequences, 19% of them seen only once. Total RNA was isolated from whole blood that had not been fractionated. The TCR sequence derives from a human donor in good health. The chain recombines TRBV5-1 with TRBJ2-5, with a weak D call TRBD2 (5 bases). This CDR3 reads CASSLRERETQYF. As DNA, the CDR3 is TGCGCCAGCAGCTTACGGGAAAGGGAGACCCAGTACTTC.